The 12 T cell receptor beta chains in this list originate from one sample, sequenced in a study of response to subunit inactivated influenza vaccine. TCRdb reprocessed the RT-PCR reads via MiXCR and lists one record per CDR3 protein. The sample comprises 800,000 or so distinct CDR3 sequences, about 20% of which are singletons, and roughly a tenth rests with the top ten. The material was PBMCs from blood, obtained 5 days after vaccination. All receptors come from a man aged 50 to 60 who received an inactivated influenza vaccine.

V usage is TRBV29-1 and J usage is TRBJ2-3, with a weak D call TRBD2 (6 bases). V gave up 7 bases and J gave up 0 bases, with 14 bases separating them. This CDR3 has 14 residues. Germline-derived CDR1 and CDR2 are SQVTM and ANQGSEA. This CDR3 reads CSGSGGSSTDTQYF. In DNA, the CDR3 is TGCAGCGGCAGTGGGGGGTCTAGCACAGATACGCAGTATTTT.

The rearrangement links TRBV30 to TRBJ1-5; D not resolved. The CDR3 length is 13 residues. Germline CDR1 reads GTSNPN; CDR2 reads SVGIG (reference sequence). Trimming cost V 6 bases and J 0 bases, with 9 bases left between them. The CDR3 nucleotides read TGTGCCTGCACCATTAATAGCAATCAGCCCCAGCATTTT. Its protein is CACTINSNQPQHF.

This clonotype was observed a handful of times. The chain employs TRBV6-2 or TRBV6-3 and TRBJ1-5; D possibly corresponds to TRBD1 (6 bases). The CDR3 spans 19 residues. Trimming cost V 0 bases and J 5 bases, with 23 bases left between them. Germline values: CDR1 MNHEY, CDR2 SVGEGT. CDR3: CASSYSHLTAWGRDQPQHF. CDR3 sequence (DNA): TGTGCCAGCAGTTACTCGCACCTGACAGCATGGGGGCGTGATCAGCCCCAGCATTTT.

This clonotype was observed a handful of times. The chain links TRBV28 to TRBJ2-7; perhaps TRBD1 as D (6 bases). The germline gives CDR1 MDHEN, CDR2 SYDVKM. With 6 bases removed from V and 11 bases from J, the gap between germline ends came to 26 bases. The CDR3 spans 15 residues. CDR3 coding DNA: TGTGCCAGCAGCCCCTCCGACAGGATGCCCTCCGGGAAGTACTTC. It encodes CASSPSDRMPSGKYF.

The chain uses TRBV20-1 and TRBJ1-1; D is unresolved. Germline CDR1 reads DFQATT; CDR2 reads SNEGSKA (reference sequence). This CDR3 contains 14 residues. V lost 2 bases and J lost 3, with 13 bases in between. CDR3 nucleotides: TGCAGTGCTAGACCCGGGCCTCAGGACACTGAAGCTTTCTTT. Translated: CSARPGPQDTEAFF.

This clonotype was recorded at least ten times. This chain joins TRBV12-3 or TRBV12-4 and TRBJ1-5; 9 bases match TRBD1. CDR3 length: 15 residues. The J segment lost 2 bases and the V segment lost 2 bases, leaving 1 base of the junction unmatched. CDR3 protein: CASSLTGGGNQPQHF. The CDR3, as DNA: TGTGCCAGCAGTTTAACAGGGGGCGGCAATCAGCCCCAGCATTTT.

This clonotype has more than one count but fewer than ten. The genes are TRBV11-2 and TRBJ2-7, with D unclear. Germline V CDR1 and CDR2: SGHAT, FQNNGV. The V and J ends lost 5 bases and 2 bases respectively, with 10 bases between them. The CDR3 totals 13 residues. In DNA form, the CDR3 reads TGTGCCAGCAGCCAAAGACGGGCCTACGAGCAGTACTTC. As protein: CASSQRRAYEQYF.

This clonotype occurred a few times. The V gene is TRBV6-1, the J gene TRBJ2-7; D may correspond to TRBD1 or TRBD2 (6 bases each). From germline, CDR1 is MNHNS and CDR2 SASEGT. This CDR3 contains 15 residues. Deletions cut 6 bases from V and 3 bases from J, with 18 bases between. The DNA for the CDR3 is TGTGCCAGCAGACCGTCCGGGGGCTCAATCTACGAGCAGTACTTC. Protein: CASRPSGGSIYEQYF.

The chain joins TRBV20-1 to TRBJ2-7; 8 nucleotides match TRBD1. The length of the CDR3 is 12 residues. J lost 4 bases, V lost 4 bases, and 3 bases had no gene match. Germline V CDR1 and CDR2: DFQATT, SNEGSKA (reference sequence). CDR3: CSATGGLYEQYF. The CDR3 DNA reads TGCAGTGCTACAGGGGGCTTGTACGAGCAGTACTTC.

For this clonotype: The DNA is omitted, as the CDR3 cannot be located on it reliably, and the CDR3 follows TCRdb's listing. The chain recombines TRBV20-1 with TRBJ2-2; TRBD1 was called by the table and not checked on the DNA. The CDR3 contains 15 residues when both ends are counted. From germline, CDR1 is DFQATT and CDR2 SNEGSKA (reference sequence). The CDR3 reads CSARVSGPGTGELFF.

There are a few counts of this clonotype. This chain uses TRBV19 with TRBJ1-2; D call uncertain. V was trimmed by 5 bases and J by 4 bases, leaving 17 bases between them. The germline CDR1 and CDR2 sequences are LNHDA and SQIVND (reference sequence). The CDR3 has 15 amino acids. CDR3 in amino acids: CASSATSAIPYGYTF. CDR3 nucleotide sequence: TGTGCCAGTAGTGCAACTTCGGCGATACCCTATGGCTACACCTTC. Combining the CDR3 with reference TRBV19 and TRBJ1-2 gives the whole variable domain DGGITQSPKYLFRKEGQNVTLSCEQNLNHDAMYWYRQDPGQGLRLIYYSQIVNDFQKGDIAEGYSVSREKKESFPLTVTSAQKNPTAFYLCASSATSAIPYGYTFGSGTRLTVV.

The chain couples TRBV18 to TRBJ2-2; D not certain. Trimming removed 3 bases at V and 6 bases at J, with 14 bases between. Germline V gives CDR1 KGHSH, CDR2 LQKENI. This CDR3 has 15 amino acids. CDR3 amino acids: CASSPRQILPGELFF. The CDR3 DNA follows: TGTGCCAGCTCACCTAGGCAGATACTACCCGGGGAGCTGTTTTTT. The whole variable domain, remainder taken from reference TRBV18 and TRBJ2-2, is NAGVMQNPRHLVRRRGQEARLRCSPMKGHSHVYWYRQLPEEGLKFMVYLQKENIIDESGMPKERFSAEFPKEGPSILRIQQVVRGDSAAYFCASSPRQILPGELFFGEGSRLTVL.